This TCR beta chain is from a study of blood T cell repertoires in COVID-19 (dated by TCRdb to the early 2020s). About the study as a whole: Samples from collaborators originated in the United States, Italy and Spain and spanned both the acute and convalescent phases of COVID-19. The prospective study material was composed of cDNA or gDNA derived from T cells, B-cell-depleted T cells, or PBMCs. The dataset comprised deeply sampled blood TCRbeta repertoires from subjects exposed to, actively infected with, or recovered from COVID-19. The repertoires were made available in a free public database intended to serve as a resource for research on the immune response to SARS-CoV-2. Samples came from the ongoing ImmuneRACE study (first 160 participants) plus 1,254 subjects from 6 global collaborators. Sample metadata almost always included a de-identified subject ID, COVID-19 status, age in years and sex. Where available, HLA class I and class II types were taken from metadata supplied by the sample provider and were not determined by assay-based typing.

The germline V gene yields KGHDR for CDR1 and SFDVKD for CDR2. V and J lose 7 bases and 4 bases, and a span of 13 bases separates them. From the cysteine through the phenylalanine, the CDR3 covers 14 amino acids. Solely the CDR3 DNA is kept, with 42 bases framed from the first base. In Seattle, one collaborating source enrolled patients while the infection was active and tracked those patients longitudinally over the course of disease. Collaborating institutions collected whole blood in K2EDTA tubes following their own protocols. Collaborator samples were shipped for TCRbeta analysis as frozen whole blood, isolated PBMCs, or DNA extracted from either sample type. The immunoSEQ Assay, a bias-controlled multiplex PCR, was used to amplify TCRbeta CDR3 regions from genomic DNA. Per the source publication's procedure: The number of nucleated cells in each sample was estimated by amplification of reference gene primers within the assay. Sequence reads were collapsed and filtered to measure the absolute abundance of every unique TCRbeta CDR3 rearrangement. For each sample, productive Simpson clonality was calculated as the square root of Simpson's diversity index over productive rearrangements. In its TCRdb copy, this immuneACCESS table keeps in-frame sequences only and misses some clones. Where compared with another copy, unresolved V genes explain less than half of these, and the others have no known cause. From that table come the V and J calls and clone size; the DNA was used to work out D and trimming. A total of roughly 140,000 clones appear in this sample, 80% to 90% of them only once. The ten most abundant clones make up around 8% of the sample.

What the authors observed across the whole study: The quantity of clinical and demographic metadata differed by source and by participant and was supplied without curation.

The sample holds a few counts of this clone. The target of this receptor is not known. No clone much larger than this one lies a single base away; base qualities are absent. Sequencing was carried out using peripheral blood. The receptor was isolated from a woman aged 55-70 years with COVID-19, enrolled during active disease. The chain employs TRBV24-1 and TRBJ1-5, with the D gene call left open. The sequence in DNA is TGTGCCACCAGCGGGCTGACTATTAATCAGCCCCAGCATTTT. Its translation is CATSGLTINQPQHF.